Following are 7 T cell receptor beta chains from one sample sequenced in a study of blood T cell repertoires in COVID-19. The repertoire was sequenced with immunoSEQ multiplex PCR; TCRdb's copy has only in-frame clones and lacks some. The sample shows hundreds of thousands of clones, more than 75% of them seen only once. The sample was peripheral blood. The receptors here all came from a woman in her forties or fifties with COVID-19, enrolled during active disease.

Here the CDR3 reads CAWRRFGATSGGYEQYF. The CDR3 nucleotides read TGTGCCTGGAGGAGATTCGGCGCAACTAGCGGGGGTTACGAGCAGTACTTC. V gene TRBV30 combines with J gene TRBJ2-7; 11 bases fit TRBD2. The length of the CDR3 is 17 residues. J was trimmed by 4 bases and V by 3 bases; bases with no gene match: 14. The germline V gene has CDR1 GTSNPN and CDR2 SVGIG (reference sequence).

The CDR3 loop reads CASSLDRLAGGAYNEQFF. The CDR3 bases are TGTGCCAGCAGCTTAGATAGGCTAGCGGGAGGCGCCTACAATGAGCAGTTCTTC. The chain carries TRBV7-2 and TRBJ2-1; 11 nucleotides match TRBD2. CDR1 SGHTA and CDR2 FQGNSA come from the germline V gene. CDR3 size: 18 residues. Germline trimming cut 1 base from V and 2 bases from J; bases unmatched to any gene: 7.

The chain employs TRBV5-5 and TRBJ2-7, with 7 bases that match TRBD2. J was trimmed by 1 base and V by 7 bases; bases with no gene match: 8. CDR1 is SGHKS and CDR2 is YYEKEE in the germline V gene (reference sequence). The CDR3 length is 14 residues. The CDR3 bases are TGTGCCAGCGGTCGCCCTAGCGGATCCTACGAGCAGTACTTC. It encodes CASGRPSGSYEQYF.

J is TRBJ1-1 and V is TRBV21-1. TRBV21-1 is designated a pseudogene. The CDR3 is made up of 17 amino acids. The CDR3 DNA sequence: TGTGCCAGCAGCAAAGCGCGGATACGGCAGCCGAACACTGAAGCTTTCTTT. Translating gives CASSKARIRQPNTEAFF.

The rearrangement joins TRBV25-1 to TRBJ1-2, with unresolved D. This CDR3 has 11 residues. CDR1 MGHDK and CDR2 SYGVNS come from the germline V gene. V was trimmed by 5 bases and J by 3 bases, leaving 4 bases between them. In DNA form, the CDR3 reads TGTGCCAGCAGTCAGGACTATGGCTACACCTTC. Translated, it gives CASSQDYGYTF.

The chain is built from TRBV9 and TRBJ2-3; TRBD2 matches 13 bases. J was trimmed by 6 bases and V by 3 bases; bases with no gene match: 7. This CDR3 is 16 amino acids long. Germline V gives CDR1 SGDLS, CDR2 YYNGEE. Here the CDR3 DNA reads TGTGCCAGCAGCGAATGGACTAGCGGGAGCCGCGATACGCAGTATTTT. It specifies CASSEWTSGSRDTQYF.

The chain has TRBV4-1 and TRBJ2-3, with 7 bases aligning to TRBD2. There are 14 residues in the CDR3. In germline, CDR1 is MGHRA, CDR2 YSYEKL. V trimming: 4 bases; J trimming: 3 bases; junction bases outside the gene matches: 4. CDR3 protein: CASSLGEGTDTQYF. CDR3 bases: TGCGCCAGCAGCCTGGGGGAGGGAACAGATACGCAGTATTTT.